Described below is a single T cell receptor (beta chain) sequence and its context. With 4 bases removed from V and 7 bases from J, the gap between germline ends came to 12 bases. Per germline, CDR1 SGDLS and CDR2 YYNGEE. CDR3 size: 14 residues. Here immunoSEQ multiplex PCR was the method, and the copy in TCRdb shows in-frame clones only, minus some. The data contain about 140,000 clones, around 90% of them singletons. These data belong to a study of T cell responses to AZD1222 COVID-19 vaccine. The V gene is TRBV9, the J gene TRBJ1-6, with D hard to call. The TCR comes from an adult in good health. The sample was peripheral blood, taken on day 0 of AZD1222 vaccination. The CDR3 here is CASSSSSLNSPLHF. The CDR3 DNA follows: TGTGCCAGCAGCTCGAGTAGTCTCAATTCACCCCTCCACTTT.